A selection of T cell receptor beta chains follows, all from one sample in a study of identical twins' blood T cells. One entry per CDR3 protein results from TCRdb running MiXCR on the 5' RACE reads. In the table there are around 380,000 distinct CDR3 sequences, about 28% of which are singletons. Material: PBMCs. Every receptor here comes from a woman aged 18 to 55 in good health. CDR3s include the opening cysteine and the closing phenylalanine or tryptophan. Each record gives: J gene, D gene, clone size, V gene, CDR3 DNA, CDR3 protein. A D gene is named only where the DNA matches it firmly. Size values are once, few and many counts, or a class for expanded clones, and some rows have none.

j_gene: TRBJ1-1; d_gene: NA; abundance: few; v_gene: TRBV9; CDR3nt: TGTGCCAGCAGCGCCGAGGGGGTCACCTTCCCTGAAGCTTTCTTT; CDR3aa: CASSAEGVTFPEAFF
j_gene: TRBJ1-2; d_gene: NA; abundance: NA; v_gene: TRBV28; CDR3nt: TGTGCCAGCAGTTCGTTGGACAGCGGCTATGGCTACACCTTC; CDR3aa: CASSSLDSGYGYTF
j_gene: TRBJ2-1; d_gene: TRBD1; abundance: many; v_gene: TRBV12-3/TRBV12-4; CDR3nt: TGTGCCAGCCGGGACAGCGCCTACAATGAGCAGTTCTTC; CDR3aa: CASRDSAYNEQFF
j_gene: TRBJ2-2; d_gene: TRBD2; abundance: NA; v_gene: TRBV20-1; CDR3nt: TGCAGTGCTAGCGGTAGCGGGGTAGGGAACACCGGGGAGCTGTTTTTT; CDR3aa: CSASGSGVGNTGELFF
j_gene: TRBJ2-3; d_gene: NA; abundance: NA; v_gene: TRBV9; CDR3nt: TGTGCCAGCAGTGCCCCGGGAAGGGGAGATACGCAGTATTTT; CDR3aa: CASSAPGRGDTQYF
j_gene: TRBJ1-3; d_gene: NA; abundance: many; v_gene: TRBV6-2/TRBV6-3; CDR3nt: TGTGCCAGCAGTACGGGACAACCTGGAAACACCATATATTTT; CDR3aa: CASSTGQPGNTIYF
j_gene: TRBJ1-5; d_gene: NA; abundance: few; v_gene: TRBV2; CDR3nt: TGTGCCAGCAGTGACGCGGTTGGTTGGAGTCAGCCCCAGCATTTT; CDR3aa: CASSDAVGWSQPQHF
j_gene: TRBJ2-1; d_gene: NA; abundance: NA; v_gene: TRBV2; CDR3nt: TGTGCCAGCAGTGAAACCCTGGACAATGAGCAGTTCTTC; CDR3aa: CASSETLDNEQFF
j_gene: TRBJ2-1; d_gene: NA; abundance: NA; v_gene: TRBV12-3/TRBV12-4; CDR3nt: TGTGCCAGCAGTTTAAACGGCAATGAGCAGTTCTTC; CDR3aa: CASSLNGNEQFF
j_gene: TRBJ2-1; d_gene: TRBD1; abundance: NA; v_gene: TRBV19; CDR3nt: TGTGCCAGTAGTATCGGGACAGGGATGGGCAATGAGCAGTTCTTC; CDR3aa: CASSIGTGMGNEQFF
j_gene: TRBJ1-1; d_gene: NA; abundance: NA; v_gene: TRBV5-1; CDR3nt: TGCGCCAGCAGCATAGCTTCGTACGGCCACACTGAAGCTTTCTTT; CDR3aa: CASSIASYGHTEAFF
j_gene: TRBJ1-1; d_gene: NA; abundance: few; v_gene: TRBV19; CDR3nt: TGTGCCAGTAGTATCCACAGGAACACTGAAGCTTTCTTT; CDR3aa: CASSIHRNTEAFF
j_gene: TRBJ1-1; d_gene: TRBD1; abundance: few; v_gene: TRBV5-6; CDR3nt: TGTGCCAGCAGCTCGCTTCGGACAGGCAGGAACACTGAAGCTTTCTTT; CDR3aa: CASSSLRTGRNTEAFF
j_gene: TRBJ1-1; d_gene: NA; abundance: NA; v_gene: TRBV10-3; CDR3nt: TGTGCCATCAGAGGGGCGGCGTCTGAAGCTTTCTTT; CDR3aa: CAIRGAASEAFF
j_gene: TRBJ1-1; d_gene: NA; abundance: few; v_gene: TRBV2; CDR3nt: TGTGCCAGCAGCGGACGGAGCGTCATGAACACTGAAGCTTTCTTT; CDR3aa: CASSGRSVMNTEAFF
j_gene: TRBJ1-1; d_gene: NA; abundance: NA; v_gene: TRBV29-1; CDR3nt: TGCAGCGCCACAGGGAACACGAACACTGAAGCTTTCTTT; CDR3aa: CSATGNTNTEAFF
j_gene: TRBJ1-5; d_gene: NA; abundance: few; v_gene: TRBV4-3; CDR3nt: TGCGCCAGCAGCCAAGCTGTAGGAAATCAGCCCCAGCATTTT; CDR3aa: CASSQAVGNQPQHF
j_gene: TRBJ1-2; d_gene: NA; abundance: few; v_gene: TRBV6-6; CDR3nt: TGTGCCAGCTACAGTAACTATGGCTACACCTTC; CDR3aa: CASYSNYGYTF
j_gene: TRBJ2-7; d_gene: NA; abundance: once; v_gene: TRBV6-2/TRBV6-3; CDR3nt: TGTGCCAGCAGGTTGACCTCTACCTACGAGCAGTACTTC; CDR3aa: CASRLTSTYEQYF
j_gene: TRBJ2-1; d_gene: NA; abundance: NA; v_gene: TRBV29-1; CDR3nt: TGCAGCTCTTCGGGCTCCTACAATGAGCAGTTCTTC; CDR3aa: CSSSGSYNEQFF
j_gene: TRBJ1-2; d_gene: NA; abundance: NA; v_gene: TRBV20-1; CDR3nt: TGCAGTACTAACTCCCCCTTTGGCTACACCTTC; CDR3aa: CSTNSPFGYTF
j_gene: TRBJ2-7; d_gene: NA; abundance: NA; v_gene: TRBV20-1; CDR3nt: TGCAGTGCTAGACAGGGGTCTCATCGGGACGAGCAGTACTTC; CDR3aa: CSARQGSHRDEQYF
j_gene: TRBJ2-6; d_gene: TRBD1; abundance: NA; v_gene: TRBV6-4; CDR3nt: TGTGCCAGCAGTACCGGGACAGGGTCTGGGGCCAACGTCCTGACTTTC; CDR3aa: CASSTGTGSGANVLTF
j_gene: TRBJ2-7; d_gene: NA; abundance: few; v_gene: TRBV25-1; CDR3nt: TGTGCCAGCAGGGCGCCGGGACAACAGACCTACGAGCAGTACTTC; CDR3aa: CASRAPGQQTYEQYF
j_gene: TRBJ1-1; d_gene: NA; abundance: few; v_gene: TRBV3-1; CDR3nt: TGTGCCAGCAGCCACGGAAGCACTGAAGCTTTCTTT; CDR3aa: CASSHGSTEAFF
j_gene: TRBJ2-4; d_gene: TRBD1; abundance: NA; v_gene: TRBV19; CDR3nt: TGTGCCAGTAGTATGGGACAGGGCCTAAACATTCAGTACTTC; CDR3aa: CASSMGQGLNIQYF
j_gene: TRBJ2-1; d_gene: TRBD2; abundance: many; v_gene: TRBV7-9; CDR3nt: TGTGCCAGCAGCGTGACTAGCGGCACCTACAATGAGCAGTTCTTC; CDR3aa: CASSVTSGTYNEQFF